The clone carrying this T cell receptor beta chain showed up many times. Germline assignment: CDR1 SGHTA and CDR2 FQGNSA. The CDR3 consists of 15 residues. Deletions cut 5 bases from V and 5 bases from J, with 18 bases between. This sample was taken from a study of human T cells and chemical hapten exposure. As the library was built, unique molecular identifiers were attached to individual cDNA molecules. Per the original methods: Sample-level TCR yields exhibited a median of approximately 88,000, with a range of roughly 20,000 to 700,000. TCRdb redid the calling of the RACE reads with MiXCR, one entry per CDR3 protein. The V and J calls, along with clone size, are taken from TCRdb and not from the paper's own processing. The sample shows approximately 110,000 distinct CDR3 sequences, approximately 8.8% of them seen only once. Time point denoted: patch test 2, 6 weeks after DPC sensitization. Stated treatment: therapeutic diphenylcyclopropenone sensitization with weekly scalp DPC.

The genes are TRBV7-2 and TRBJ1-2, with a tentative D call TRBD1 (5 bases). This sample comprised whole blood, obtained in connection with sensitization to the hapten diphenylcyclopropenone (DPC). This clonotype was obtained from a woman aged 40 to 49 with alopecia areata. Some clones in this sample may be carry-over from other donors' samples. CDR3 region: CASSPTGLLLYGYTF. The CDR3, as DNA: TGTGCCAGCAGCCCCACAGGTCTCCTCCTTTATGGCTACACCTTC.